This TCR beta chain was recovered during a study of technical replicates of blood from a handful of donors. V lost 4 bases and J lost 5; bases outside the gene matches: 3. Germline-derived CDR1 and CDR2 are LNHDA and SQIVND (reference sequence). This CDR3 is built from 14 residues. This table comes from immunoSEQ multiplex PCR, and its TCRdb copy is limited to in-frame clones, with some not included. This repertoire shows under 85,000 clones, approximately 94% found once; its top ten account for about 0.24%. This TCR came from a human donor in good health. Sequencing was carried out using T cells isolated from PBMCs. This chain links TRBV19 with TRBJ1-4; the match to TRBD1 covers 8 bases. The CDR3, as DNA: TGTGCCAGTAGTAAACAGGGGGTCAATGAAAAACTGTTTTTT. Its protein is CASSKQGVNEKLFF.